This TCR beta chain was found in a study of blood T cell repertoires in COVID-19. Enrolled through a virtual design, the participants were between about 18 and 100 years of age and came from some 25 US areas. Cohorts were based on clinical histories the participants reported. Deletions cut 1 base from V and 0 bases from J, with 7 bases between. CDR1 is SGHAT and CDR2 is FQNNGV in the germline V gene. The length of the CDR3 is 15 residues. The table came from immunoSEQ multiplex PCR; TCRdb's copy has only in-frame clones and leaves some out. In the table there are 200,000 or so clones, more than 65% of which are singletons.

The source is a man aged 40-49 years who had recovered from COVID-19. Sequenced material: PBMCs or T cells enriched from blood (not recorded which). The chain couples TRBV11-2 to TRBJ2-1; tentative D call: TRBD2 (6 bases). The CDR3 region is CASSLGAGSYNEQFF. Written as DNA, the CDR3 is TGTGCCAGCAGCTTAGGAGCGGGCTCCTACAATGAGCAGTTCTTC.